Listed here are 20 T cell receptor beta chains from one sample, sequenced in a study of blood T cell repertoires in COVID-19 (dated by TCRdb to 2020 to 2022). To prepare the library, the immunoSEQ multiplex PCR assay was applied. Imported from immuneACCESS, the table was reduced by TCRdb to in-frame sequences with V and J called. These copies leave out some clones; in studies compared against another copy, an unresolved V gene accounts for under half, and the cause of the remainder is not known. This sample is represented by 150,000 to 200,000 clones; about 85% of them were singletons. The ten largest clones take up about 6% of the sample. The material sequenced was PBMCs or T cells enriched from blood (not recorded which). The origin of the receptors is a middle-aged woman with acute COVID-19.

The V call is TRBV19, the J call TRBJ1-2; TRBD1 aligns across 7 bases. Trimming took 5 bases from V and 4 from J; bases not matched to a gene: 7. The CDR3 covers 14 residues. Germline CDR1 LNHDA, CDR2 SQIVND (reference sequence). CDR3 DNA sequence: TGTGCCAGTAGTCAATACAGGGGAAGCTATGGCTACACCTTC. Translated: CASSQYRGSYGYTF.

The chain links TRBV25-1 to TRBJ2-2; TRBD1 matches at 11 bases. The CDR3 is 18 residues long. Germline CDR1 MGHDK, CDR2 SYGVNS. After removal of 3 bases from V and 7 bases from J, the junction contained 13 bases not matched to a gene. CDR3 residues: CASSDPTPGQGGNGELFF. The CDR3 DNA reads as TGTGCCAGCAGTGACCCTACACCGGGACAGGGGGGAAACGGGGAGCTGTTTTTT.

The chain uses TRBV9 and TRBJ2-5; D is uncertain. The CDR3 runs to 14 residues. Germline V gives CDR1 SGDLS, CDR2 YYNGEE. V was clipped by 3 bases and J by 2 bases, with 11 bases between them. DNA for the CDR3: TGTGCCAGCAGCGCGGGTCTTCATCAAGAGACCCAGTACTTC. Protein: CASSAGLHQETQYF.

A single count supports this clone. V is TRBV29-1 and J is TRBJ2-7; TRBD1 agrees at 8 bases. CDR3 length equals 13 residues. Trimming removed 3 bases from V and 1 base from J; junction bases left unmatched: 2. The germline V gene encodes CDR1 SQVTM and CDR2 ANQGSEA. The CDR3 sequence is CSVEGQDSYEQYF. CDR3 nucleotides: TGCAGCGTTGAGGGACAGGATTCCTACGAGCAGTACTTC.

The chain has TRBV5-1 and TRBJ2-2, with 11 bases aligning to TRBD2. There are 17 residues in the CDR3. V gave up 3 bases and J gave up 5 bases; unmatched junction bases: 9. Germline CDR1 and CDR2: SGHRS and YFSETQ. This chain's CDR3 is CASSSQQLAGGTGELFF. The CDR3 DNA follows: TGCGCCAGCAGCTCCCAGCAGCTAGCGGGAGGTACCGGGGAGCTGTTTTTT.

The chain joins TRBV7-9 to TRBJ2-1; 10 nucleotides agree with TRBD2. Germline CDR1 SEHNR, CDR2 FQNEAQ (reference sequence). This CDR3 has 17 amino acids. The V and J ends lost 5 bases and 0 bases, in that order; junction bases with no gene match: 7. The CDR3 sequence is CASSATSGSLSYNEQFF. The CDR3 DNA reads TGTGCCAGCAGCGCGACTAGCGGGTCACTCTCCTACAATGAGCAGTTCTTC.

This clone showed up just once. The chain joins TRBV19 to TRBJ2-1; TRBD2 matches 7 bases. CDR3 length: 16 residues. V gave up 5 bases and J gave up 4 bases; unmatched junction bases: 11. Per germline, CDR1 LNHDA and CDR2 SQIVND (reference sequence). The DNA for the CDR3 is TGTGCCAGTAGTGCCCGGGAGGCAGCAGGTTACAATGAGCAGTTCTTC. Residues: CASSAREAAGYNEQFF.

The chain combines TRBV9 with TRBJ2-6; D possibly corresponds to TRBD2 (5 bases). V lost 4 bases and J lost 0, with 8 bases in between. Germline V gene data show CDR1 as SGDLS and CDR2 as YYNGEE. The CDR3 has 15 residues. The CDR3 nucleotides read TGTGCCAGCAGCTATCGGGGCTCTGGGGCCAACGTCCTGACTTTC. Its protein is CASSYRGSGANVLTF. The entire variable domain, with the rest obtained from reference TRBV9 and TRBJ2-6, is as follows: DSGVTQTPKHLITATGQRVTLRCSPRSGDLSVYWYQQSLDQGLQFLIQYYNGEERAKGNILERFSAQQFPDLHSELNLSSLELGDSALYFCASSYRGSGANVLTFGAGSRLTVL.

The chain combines TRBV6-5 with TRBJ2-5; the D gene is possibly TRBD1 (5 bases). The V gene's germline CDR1 is MNHEY and CDR2 SVGAGI. This CDR3 comprises 14 residues. Trimming shortened V by 6 bases and J by 5 bases, and 16 bases separated the two germline ends. CDR3 nucleotide sequence: TGTGCCAGCAGGCTGGGGTCAGGGTGGGAGACCCAGTACTTC. Translation gives CASRLGSGWETQYF.

The J gene is TRBJ2-7, the V gene TRBV11-2; D assignment may be TRBD1 or TRBD2 (7 bases each). CDR1 and CDR2 from the germline V gene are SGHAT and FQNNGV. CDR3 size: 16 residues. CDR3 sequence (DNA): TGTGCCAGCACCTTAGGGGGCGGCGGGAGCTCCTACGAGCAGTACGTC. Protein: CASTLGGGGSSYEQYV.

Only a few counts were recorded for this clone. This chain connects TRBV18 to TRBJ2-7, with TRBD2 matching 11 bases. J was trimmed by 0 bases and V by 2 bases; bases with no gene match: 0. Per the germline V gene, CDR1 is KGHSH and CDR2 is LQKENI. The CDR3 has 15 residues. In nucleotides, the CDR3 is TGTGCCAGCTCACCAACTAGCGGGGGCTCCTACGAGCAGTACTTC. This translates into CASSPTSGGSYEQYF.

This CDR3 is CASSSLAGGGSEQFF. DNA of the CDR3: TGCGCCAGCAGTTCCCTAGCGGGAGGGGGGAGTGAGCAGTTCTTC. The genes are TRBV5-1 and TRBJ2-1; TRBD2 agrees at 12 bases. Germline V gene sequence: CDR1 SGHRS, CDR2 YFSETQ. V shed 5 bases, J shed 9 bases, and the junction held 9 bases outside the gene matches. CDR3 size: 15 residues. The whole variable domain, remainder taken from reference TRBV5-1 and TRBJ2-1, is KAGVTQTPRYLIKTRGQQVTLSCSPISGHRSVSWYQQTPGQGLQFLFEYFSETQRNKGNFPGRFSGRQFSNSRSEMNVSTLELGDSALYLCASSSLAGGGSEQFFGPGTRLTVL.

The chain recombines TRBV5-1 with TRBJ2-5, with D possibly being TRBD2 (5 bases). This CDR3 spans 11 amino acids. Looked up from germline, CDR1 is SGHRS and CDR2 is YFSETQ. Deletions cut 6 bases from V and 3 bases from J, with 6 bases between. This chain's CDR3 is CASTGEETQYF. In DNA, the CDR3 is TGCGCCAGCACCGGGGAAGAGACCCAGTACTTC.

This sequence joins TRBV27 and TRBJ2-1; D is possibly TRBD2 (6 bases). The germline V gene encodes CDR1 MNHEY and CDR2 SMNVEV (reference sequence). This CDR3 region has 15 residues. Trimming took off 7 bases at V and 9 bases at J, with 22 bases between the two ends. The CDR3 is CASIIRGAGEGEQFF. Written as DNA, the CDR3 is TGTGCCAGCATCATTAGGGGAGCGGGTGAGGGTGAGCAGTTCTTC.

This clone came up many times. This chain connects TRBV4-1 to TRBJ2-1; D perhaps matches TRBD2 (6 bases). Per the germline V gene, CDR1 is MGHRA and CDR2 is YSYEKL. Trimming removed 0 bases at V and 7 bases at J, with 10 bases between. The CDR3 totals 14 residues. The CDR3 sequence is CASSQETRGNEQFF. For the CDR3, the DNA is TGCGCCAGCAGCCAAGAAACCCGGGGGAATGAGCAGTTCTTC.

This clone was seen more than once but under ten times. As DNA, the CDR3 is TGTGCCAGCAGCTTAGATCCGTACACCGGGGAGCTGTTTTTT. Its protein is CASSLDPYTGELFF. The chain employs TRBV7-9 and TRBJ2-2, with unresolved D. The ends were cut back, 1 base at V and 3 bases at J, with 6 bases in the middle. Germline CDR1 and CDR2: SEHNR and FQNEAQ (reference sequence). The CDR3 covers 14 residues.

The chain links TRBV5-6 to TRBJ2-1; the D gene is possibly TRBD1 (6 bases). V dropped 3 bases and J dropped 6 bases, with 13 bases sitting between them. The CDR3 has 14 amino acids. CDR1 SGHDT and CDR2 YYEEEE come from the germline V gene. Written as DNA, the CDR3 is TGTGCCAGCAGCTCGACGAAAGGGGGCAATGAGCAGTTCTTC. As protein: CASSSTKGGNEQFF.

The rearrangement joins TRBV5-1 to TRBJ2-1, with D perhaps TRBD1 (6 bases). This CDR3 has 16 amino acids. Trimming cost V 0 bases and J 6 bases, with 16 bases left between them. Looked up from germline, CDR1 is SGHRS and CDR2 is YFSETQ. CDR3 loop: CASSLEQGEILNEQFF. CDR3 DNA sequence: TGCGCCAGCAGCTTGGAACAGGGTGAGATCCTCAATGAGCAGTTCTTC.

This clone was seen once. The chain employs TRBV5-1 and TRBJ2-3, with 10 positions matching TRBD2. The CDR3 has 16 amino acids. Per germline, CDR1 SGHRS and CDR2 YFSETQ. Unmatched junction bases numbered 6, after V lost 4 bases and J lost 1 base. CDR3 DNA sequence: TGCGCCAGCAGCAAGGAAGGACTAGCGGGCACAGATACGCAGTATTTT. Protein sequence: CASSKEGLAGTDTQYF.

This clone showed up just once. The chain joins TRBV5-5 to TRBJ2-7, with TRBD1 identical over 8 bases. CDR1 and CDR2 (germline): SGHKS, YYEKEE (reference sequence). The CDR3 extends over 13 amino acids. The ends lost 1 base at V and 13 bases at J; junction bases unmatched: 10. CDR3 in amino acids: CASSLIVEDRDYV. The CDR3 DNA reads TGTGCCAGCAGCTTGATAGTAGAGGACAGGGATTACGTC.